What follows is one T cell receptor (beta chain) and its context. This record belongs to a study of blood T cell repertoires in COVID-19. Study-wide background: Acute-phase and convalescent COVID-19 samples originated in the United States, Italy and Spain. Sources were T cells, B-cell-depleted T cells, or PBMCs; the material itself was cDNA or gDNA.

Measured with immunoSEQ multiplex PCR; TCRdb has only the in-frame clones, and not every one. The sample holds 90,000 to 130,000 clones; around 86% are singletons and the top ten take 4% to 4.5%. The CDR3 has 15 amino acids. V lost 1 base, J lost 4 bases, and 5 bases stayed unmatched. Germline V gene sequence: CDR1 LGHDT, CDR2 YNNKEL (reference sequence). The receptor's source is a woman aged 70-85 years with acute or convalescent COVID-19. The sequencing input was peripheral blood. This rearrangement joins TRBV3-1 (or the pseudogene TRBV3-2) to TRBJ1-2, with TRBD1 matching over 8 bases. CDR3 residues: CASSQGDRPSYGYTF. CDR3 nucleotide sequence: TGTGCCAGCAGCCAAGGGGACAGGCCAAGCTATGGCTACACCTTC.